The 20 T cell receptor beta chains in this list originate from one sample, sequenced in a study of blood T cell repertoires in COVID-19. Some clones are missing from TCRdb's copy, which holds only in-frame ones; the method was immunoSEQ multiplex PCR. The data hold about 280,000 clones, with 85% to 90% observed a single time. The sample consisted of PBMCs or T cells enriched from blood (not recorded which). All receptors come from a woman aged 25-40 years with acute COVID-19.

The chain uses TRBV6-5 and TRBJ2-7, with 8 bases lining up with TRBD1. Germline CDR1 MNHEY, CDR2 SVGAGI. CDR3 length: 15 residues. The ends lost 3 bases at V and 3 bases at J; junction bases unmatched: 7. The CDR3 reads CASSYGQGAGYEQYF. The CDR3 coding sequence is TGTGCCAGCAGTTATGGGCAGGGGGCCGGCTACGAGCAGTACTTC.

The chain's CDR3 is CASAVSGSHEQYF. CDR3 coding DNA: TGCGCCAGCGCCGTGAGCGGGAGTCACGAGCAGTACTTC. This chain connects TRBV5-1 to TRBJ2-7, with TRBD2 identical over 8 bases. The ends lost 7 bases at V and 5 bases at J; junction bases unmatched: 8. CDR3 length: 13 residues. CDR1 and CDR2 (germline): SGHRS, YFSETQ.

The chain is built from TRBV7-3 and TRBJ1-1, with D perhaps matching TRBD1 (6 bases). The germline V gene has CDR1 SGHTA and CDR2 FQGTGA. Trimming cost V 5 bases and J 4 bases, with 14 bases left between them. The CDR3 loop spans 14 amino acids. The CDR3 sequence: CASSPEQGSTEAFF. The CDR3 coding sequence is TGTGCCAGCAGCCCCGAACAGGGATCCACTGAAGCTTTCTTT.

The chain is built from TRBV19 and TRBJ2-3, with 7 bases that match TRBD2. V trimming: 1 base; J trimming: 2 bases; junction bases outside the gene matches: 9. Germline values: CDR1 LNHDA, CDR2 SQIVND (reference sequence). The CDR3 runs 17 residues. In DNA, the CDR3 is TGTGCCAGTAGTATAGGGGCTGCGGGGGAATACACAGATACGCAGTATTTT. Its translation is CASSIGAAGEYTDTQYF.

The rearrangement uses TRBV6-5 and TRBJ2-1; no clear D. This CDR3 is 13 amino acids long. Trimming cost V 7 bases and J 8 bases, with 15 bases left between them. CDR1 is MNHEY and CDR2 is SVGAGI in the germline V gene. CDR3 region: CASNPPGLDEQFF. The CDR3 DNA is TGTGCCAGCAATCCCCCAGGTCTTGATGAGCAGTTCTTC.

This rearrangement joins TRBV7-9 to TRBJ2-1, with TRBD1 matching 8 bases. J was trimmed by 4 bases and V by 7 bases; bases with no gene match: 9. This CDR3 comprises 15 residues. The germline V gene encodes CDR1 SEHNR and CDR2 FQNEAQ (reference sequence). The CDR3 is CASTKGRGLYNEQFF. The CDR3 DNA reads as TGTGCCAGCACCAAGGGCAGGGGGCTTTACAATGAGCAGTTCTTC.

The chain links TRBV7-2 to TRBJ2-1; D gene unclear. Trimming removed 7 bases at V and 2 bases at J, with 15 bases between. The CDR3 loop spans 15 amino acids. Germline V gives CDR1 SGHTA, CDR2 FQGNSA. The CDR3 loop is CASNQASTAYNEQFF. The CDR3 bases are TGTGCCAGCAACCAAGCTTCTACGGCCTACAATGAGCAGTTCTTC.

This rearrangement joins TRBV5-1 to TRBJ1-1, with a possible D match to TRBD1 (6 bases). The germline V gene has CDR1 SGHRS and CDR2 YFSETQ. The CDR3 spans 18 residues. V lost 0 bases and J 3 bases, leaving 21 bases between the germline ends. This CDR3 reads CASSLVGLSLKGDTEAFF. For the CDR3, the DNA is TGCGCCAGCAGCTTGGTAGGCCTTTCGCTTAAGGGGGACACTGAAGCTTTCTTT.

This chain links TRBV5-4 with TRBJ2-3, with 7 bases matching TRBD2. Germline V gene lookup returns CDR1 SGHNT and CDR2 YYREEE (reference sequence). Trimming removed 2 bases from V and 1 base from J; junction bases left unmatched: 4. The CDR3 sequence is 15 residues long. Written as DNA, the CDR3 is TGTGCCAGCAGCTTCCCTAGCGGCGGCACAGATACGCAGTATTTT. Encoded protein: CASSFPSGGTDTQYF.

The chain combines TRBV11-3 with TRBJ1-3, with 8 positions matching TRBD1. The CDR3 sequence is 15 residues long. Trimming at V came to 5 bases and at J to 3 bases, leaving 6 bases not matched to a gene. Germline values: CDR1 SGHNT, CDR2 YENEEA. The CDR3 protein is CASSTGQGGGNTIYF. CDR3 DNA: TGTGCCAGCAGCACCGGACAGGGAGGTGGAAACACCATATATTTT.

This clone was picked up a small number of times. V gene TRBV3-1 (or the pseudogene TRBV3-2) combines with J gene TRBJ2-2; D may be TRBD2 (6 bases). Germline V gives CDR1 LGHDT, CDR2 YNNKEL (reference sequence). Between the trimmed V and J ends, which lost 5 bases and 7 bases, there was a span of 17 bases. The CDR3 extends over 15 amino acids. This CDR3 reads CASSNRLAIGGELFF. The CDR3 nucleotides read TGTGCCAGCAGCAACCGGCTAGCGATCGGCGGGGAGCTGTTTTTT.

The chain couples TRBV5-1 to TRBJ1-1; D ambiguous. V was pared by 0 bases and J by 3 bases, with 18 bases between. The germline V gene encodes CDR1 SGHRS and CDR2 YFSETQ. The CDR3 extends over 17 amino acids. The CDR3 region has the DNA TGCGCCAGCAGCTTGGGGGTCCCGTCGGGGAGTGACACTGAAGCTTTCTTT. Protein sequence: CASSLGVPSGSDTEAFF.

The V and J genes are TRBV2 and TRBJ1-5, with 10 bases identical to TRBD1. CDR3 length: 15 amino acids. CDR1 and CDR2 from the germline V gene are SNHLY and FYNNEI. J gave up 2 bases and V 6 bases, and 4 bases lay outside the gene matches. For the CDR3, the DNA is TGTGCCAGCAGGGTTGGGACAGGGGGCAATCAGCCCCAGCATTTT. Its translation: CASRVGTGGNQPQHF.

This chain links TRBV27 with TRBJ2-7, with 9 bases matching TRBD2. V lost 6 bases to trimming and J lost 6 bases; unmatched junction nucleotides: 9. Germline lookup yields CDR1 MNHEY and CDR2 SMNVEV (reference sequence). CDR3 length: 14 amino acids. CDR3 DNA sequence: TGTGCCAGCAGAATAGCGGGAGAATTCTCCGAGCAGTACTTC. Translating it yields CASRIAGEFSEQYF.

The V call is TRBV7-9, the J call TRBJ1-4; a possible D gene is TRBD1 (6 bases). CDR3 length: 14 residues. V was trimmed by 5 bases and J by 6 bases, leaving 13 bases between them. CDR1 SEHNR and CDR2 FQNEAQ come from the germline V gene (reference sequence). CDR3 nucleotide sequence: TGTGCCAGCAGCATCACAGGGATATATGAAAAACTGTTTTTT. It encodes CASSITGIYEKLFF.

The chain links TRBV27 to TRBJ2-7; 8 bases are shared with TRBD1. CDR1 is MNHEY, CDR2 SMNVEV, per germline (reference sequence). The CDR3 is 15 amino acids. J gave up 3 bases and V 4 bases, and 8 bases lay outside the gene matches. The CDR3 bases are TGTGCCAGCAGTTCATACGGGACAGGTGTCTACGAGCAGTACTTC. Protein product: CASSSYGTGVYEQYF.

This sequence joins TRBV28 and TRBJ2-3; 11 bases align to TRBD1. In germline, CDR1 is MDHEN, CDR2 SYDVKM. The V and J ends lost 3 bases and 2 bases, in that order; junction bases with no gene match: 4. CDR3 length equals 16 residues. For the CDR3, the DNA is TGTGCCAGCAGTTTCGGGACAGGGGGTAACACAGATACGCAGTATTTT. It encodes CASSFGTGGNTDTQYF. Using reference TRBV28 and TRBJ2-3 for the parts outside the CDR3, the full variable domain is DVKVTQSSRYLVKRTGEKVFLECVQDMDHENMFWYRQDPGLGLRLIYFSYDVKMKEKGDIPEGYSVSREKKERFSLILESASTNQTSMYLCASSFGTGGNTDTQYFGPGTRLTVL.

This chain links TRBV27 with TRBJ2-2; tentative D call: TRBD2 (5 bases). Trimming took 11 bases from V and 4 from J, leaving 11 bases between them. CDR1 MNHEY and CDR2 SMNVEV come from the germline V gene (reference sequence). The CDR3 is made up of 12 amino acids. CDR3 DNA: TGTGCCGGCGGGTCTTTCACCGGGGAGCTGTTTTTT. This translates into CAGGSFTGELFF.

This clone was seen just once. The chain is built from TRBV4-2 and TRBJ2-4, with TRBD1 as a possible D gene (7 bases). The CDR3 length is 17 residues. Trimming took off 4 bases at V and 4 bases at J, with 20 bases between the two ends. Germline CDR1 reads LGHNA; CDR2 reads YNFKEQ. CDR3 in amino acids: CASSPLTGVGGKNIQYF. In DNA, the CDR3 is TGTGCCAGCAGCCCCCTTACAGGGGTGGGAGGTAAAAACATTCAGTACTTC.

V is TRBV2 and J is TRBJ2-1; 12 bases are shared with TRBD2. J lost 5 bases, V lost 4 bases, and 6 bases had no gene match. Germline loops: CDR1 SNHLY, CDR2 FYNNEI. The CDR3 runs 16 residues. The CDR3 bases are TGTGCCAGCAGTGCCTCACTAGCGGGAGGCCACAATGAGCAGTTCTTC. Translating it yields CASSASLAGGHNEQFF.